Below are 17 T cell receptor beta chains sequenced from a single sample in a study of cytomegalovirus exposure and HLA in healthy donors. Researchers ran the PCR with 60 Vbeta and 13 Jbeta primers. Clones were sequenced by immunoSEQ multiplex PCR, and TCRdb holds only the in-frame ones, with some missing. The sample has just under 60,000 clones; the top ten hold roughly 4%. Sequenced material: PBMCs. Receptor source: a male donor in good health and CMV-seronegative.

The chain's CDR3 is CATSRSERGLAEAFF. DNA of the CDR3: TGTGCCACCAGCAGGTCAGAAAGGGGGCTAGCTGAAGCTTTCTTT. The rearrangement uses TRBV15 and TRBJ1-1, with 7 bases aligning to TRBD1. J lost 6 bases, V lost 3 bases, and 10 bases had no gene match. Germline V gene data show CDR1 as LNHNV and CDR2 as YYDKDF (reference sequence). This CDR3 is built from 15 residues.

The chain carries TRBV19 and TRBJ2-1; 7 nucleotides agree with TRBD2. This CDR3 is built from 22 residues. Germline CDR1 is LNHDA and CDR2 is SQIVND (reference sequence). Trimming took 2 bases from V and 7 from J; bases not matched to a gene: 29. The CDR3 here is CASSIYGHLAGSGGGPFNEQFF. In nucleotides, the CDR3 is TGTGCCAGTAGTATATATGGCCACTTGGCGGGCTCGGGGGGAGGGCCATTTAATGAGCAGTTCTTC.

The chain has TRBV2 and TRBJ1-1, with D maybe TRBD1 (5 bases). The germline V and J ends were trimmed by 8 bases and 9 bases, with 13 bases remaining between them. There are 11 residues in the CDR3. Germline CDR1 reads SNHLY; CDR2 reads FYNNEI. The CDR3 here is CASGQGAQAFF. For the CDR3, the DNA is TGTGCCAGCGGGCAAGGGGCACAAGCTTTCTTT.

The V gene is TRBV30, the J gene TRBJ2-1; TRBD2 aligns across 9 bases. The CDR3 runs 14 residues. Trimming cost V 4 bases and J 9 bases; bases outside gene matches: 10. The germline V gene encodes CDR1 GTSNPN and CDR2 SVGIG (reference sequence). The CDR3 region is CAWTQGAGGSEQFF. CDR3 in DNA: TGTGCCTGGACCCAGGGAGCGGGAGGCTCTGAGCAGTTCTTC.

CDR3 region: CASTQGTLSYNEQFF. In nucleotides, the CDR3 is TGTGCCAGCACCCAAGGGACTCTCTCCTACAATGAGCAGTTCTTC. The rearrangement uses TRBV7-9 and TRBJ2-1, with a possible D match to TRBD2 (6 bases). This CDR3 contains 15 residues. Trimming shortened V by 7 bases and J by 0 bases, and 13 bases separated the two germline ends. Per the germline V gene, CDR1 is SEHNR and CDR2 is FQNEAQ (reference sequence).

The genes are TRBV4-2 and TRBJ1-4, with 10 bases fitting TRBD1. V shed 2 bases, J shed 5 bases, and the junction held 8 bases outside the gene matches. The CDR3 totals 17 residues. Per germline, CDR1 LGHNA and CDR2 YNFKEQ. The CDR3 loop reads CASSQTLPGQGNEKLFF. The CDR3 coding sequence is TGTGCCAGCAGCCAAACCTTACCGGGACAGGGGAATGAAAAACTGTTTTTT.

CDR3 in amino acids: CASSSVRGDEQYF. The CDR3 coding sequence is TGTGCCAGCAGTTCCGTAAGGGGTGACGAGCAGTACTTC. This rearrangement joins TRBV28 to TRBJ2-7, with a weak D call TRBD1 (5 bases). Germline values: CDR1 MDHEN, CDR2 SYDVKM. The V and J ends lost 4 bases and 5 bases respectively, with 12 bases between them. This CDR3 comprises 13 residues.

In DNA form, the CDR3 reads TGTGCCAGCAGCCTCCAAGTCGACAGGTCTGGAAACACCATATATTTT. As protein: CASSLQVDRSGNTIYF. The chain has TRBV7-2 and TRBJ1-3; D perhaps matches TRBD1 (6 bases). Per the germline V gene, CDR1 is SGHTA and CDR2 is FQGNSA. With 5 bases removed from V and 1 base from J, the gap between germline ends came to 15 bases. The length of the CDR3 is 16 residues.

Points on this clone: This same CDR3 is encoded by further DNA sequences in the sample. V is TRBV28 and J is TRBJ1-6, with D possibly matching TRBD1 (5 bases). Trimming cost V 5 bases and J 5 bases, with 10 bases left between them. The V gene's germline CDR1 is MDHEN and CDR2 SYDVKM. The CDR3 loop spans 14 amino acids. The CDR3 region is CASSRDWDNSPLHF. As DNA, the CDR3 is TGTGCCAGCAGTCGGGACTGGGATAATTCACCCCTCCACTTT.

V usage is TRBV7-2 and J usage is TRBJ2-7, with 9 bases identical to TRBD2. CDR3 length: 15 residues. Trimming cost V 4 bases and J 2 bases; bases outside gene matches: 6. Germline lookup yields CDR1 SGHTA and CDR2 FQGNSA. The CDR3 nucleotides read TGTGCCAGCAGCTCGACTAGCGGTCGCGCCTACGAGCAGTACTTC. Translating it yields CASSSTSGRAYEQYF.

V and J are TRBV5-5 and TRBJ2-7; D uncertain. CDR1 SGHKS and CDR2 YYEKEE come from the germline V gene (reference sequence). V lost 4 bases, J lost 2 bases, and 10 bases lay in between. The CDR3 is 13 residues long. The CDR3 here is CASSPRSAYEQYF. The CDR3 bases are TGTGCCAGCAGCCCCCGGAGCGCCTACGAGCAGTACTTC. The entire variable domain, with the rest obtained from reference TRBV5-5 and TRBJ2-7, is as follows: DAGVTQSPTHLIKTRGQQVTLRCSPISGHKSVSWYQQVLGQGPQFIFQYYEKEERGRGNFPDRFSARQFPNYSSELNVNALLLGDSALYLCASSPRSAYEQYFGPGTRLTVT.

This chain connects TRBV28 to TRBJ2-5; D is perhaps TRBD1 (6 bases). CDR3 length: 13 residues. Germline lookup yields CDR1 MDHEN and CDR2 SYDVKM. Trimming cost V 7 bases and J 2 bases, with 11 bases left between them. The CDR3 DNA sequence: TGTGCCAGCAAGGGGGTTGGGCAAGAGACCCAGTACTTC. Translation gives CASKGVGQETQYF.

This chain links TRBV28 with TRBJ1-5; 8 positions agree with TRBD1. TRBJ2-3 matches the DNA end more closely, so the J call is doubtful. This CDR3 contains 14 residues. CDR1 and CDR2 (germline): MDHEN, SYDVKM. DNA for the CDR3: TGTGCCAGCAGGCCCCCAGGGGGCCATCAGCCCCAGTATTTT. Its protein product is CASRPPGGHQPQYF.

This sequence joins TRBV9 and TRBJ2-2; 8 bases are shared with TRBD1. CDR1 and CDR2 from the germline V gene are SGDLS and YYNGEE. The CDR3 is made up of 15 amino acids. V lost 0 bases, J lost 3 bases, and 1 base stayed unmatched. CDR3 nucleotide sequence: TGTGCCAGCAGCGTAGCAGGGGGCCACACCGGGGAGCTGTTTTTT. Its protein is CASSVAGGHTGELFF. Variable domain in full (rest from reference TRBV9 and TRBJ2-2): DSGVTQTPKHLITATGQRVTLRCSPRSGDLSVYWYQQSLDQGLQFLIQYYNGEERAKGNILERFSAQQFPDLHSELNLSSLELGDSALYFCASSVAGGHTGELFFGEGSRLTVL.

V is TRBV6-1 and J is TRBJ1-1; no definite D call. In germline, CDR1 is MNHNS, CDR2 SASEGT. CDR3 length equals 11 residues. The V and J ends lost 11 bases and 4 bases respectively, with 11 bases between them. Written as DNA, the CDR3 is TGTGCCGCAGAGAGGGCCACTGAAGCTTTCTTT. Protein: CAAERATEAFF.

The chain is built from TRBV15 and TRBJ1-3; the D is unclear. CDR1 is LNHNV and CDR2 is YYDKDF in the germline V gene (reference sequence). This CDR3 comprises 18 residues. Trimming took 4 bases from V and 0 from J, leaving 19 bases between them. In nucleotides, the CDR3 is TGTGCCACCAGCACCTACTATCAGACTTCTTACTCTGGAAACACCATATATTTT. This encodes CATSTYYQTSYSGNTIYF.

The V and J genes are TRBV28 and TRBJ2-7, with D tentatively TRBD1 (6 bases). The CDR3 consists of 13 residues. Germline V lookup: CDR1 MDHEN, CDR2 SYDVKM. Trimming took 6 bases from V and 2 from J, leaving 11 bases between them. CDR3: CASSGQPTYEQYF. The CDR3 nucleotides read TGTGCCAGCAGCGGACAGCCTACCTACGAGCAGTACTTC.